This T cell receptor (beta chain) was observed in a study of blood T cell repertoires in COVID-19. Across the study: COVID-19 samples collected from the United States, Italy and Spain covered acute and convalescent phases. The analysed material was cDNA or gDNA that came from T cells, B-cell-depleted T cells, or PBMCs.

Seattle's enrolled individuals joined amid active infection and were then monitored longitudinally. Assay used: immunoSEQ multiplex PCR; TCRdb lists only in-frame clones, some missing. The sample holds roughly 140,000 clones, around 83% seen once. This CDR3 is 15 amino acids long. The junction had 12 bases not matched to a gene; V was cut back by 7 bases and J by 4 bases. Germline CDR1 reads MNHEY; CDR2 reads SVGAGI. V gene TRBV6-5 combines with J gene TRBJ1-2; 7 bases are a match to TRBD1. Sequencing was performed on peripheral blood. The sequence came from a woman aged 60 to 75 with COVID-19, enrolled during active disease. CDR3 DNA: TGTGCCAGCACCCAAAGAGGGACAGTTAGCTATGGCTACACCTTC. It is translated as CASTQRGTVSYGYTF.